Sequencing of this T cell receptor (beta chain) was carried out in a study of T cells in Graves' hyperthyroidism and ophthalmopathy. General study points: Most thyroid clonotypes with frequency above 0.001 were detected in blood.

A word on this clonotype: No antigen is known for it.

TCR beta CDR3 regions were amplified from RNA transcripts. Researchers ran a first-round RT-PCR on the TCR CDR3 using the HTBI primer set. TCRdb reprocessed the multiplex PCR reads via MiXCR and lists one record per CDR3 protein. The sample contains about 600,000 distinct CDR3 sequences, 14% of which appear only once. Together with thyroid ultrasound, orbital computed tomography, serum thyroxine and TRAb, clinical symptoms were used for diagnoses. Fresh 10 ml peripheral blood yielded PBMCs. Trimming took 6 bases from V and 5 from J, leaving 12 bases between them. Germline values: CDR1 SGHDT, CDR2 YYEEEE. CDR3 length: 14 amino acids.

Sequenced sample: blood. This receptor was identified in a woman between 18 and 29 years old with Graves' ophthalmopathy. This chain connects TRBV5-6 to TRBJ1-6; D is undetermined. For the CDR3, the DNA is TGTGCCAGCATCCGGACTAGAGATAATTCACCCCTCCACTTT. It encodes CASIRTRDNSPLHF.